These T cell receptor beta chains were read from a single sample in a study of cytomegalovirus exposure and HLA in healthy donors. Using immunoSEQ multiplex PCR, the repertoire was profiled, and TCRdb retains in-frame clones only, with some absent. The data show over 60,000 clones, 60% to 85% seen once. Sequencing was done on a sample of PBMCs. The receptors come from a man in his 70s in good health and CMV-seronegative. Both conserved end residues are part of each CDR3. The D gene is left open where the match is weak. Clone size, where shown, is once, few, many, or a class for clones that have expanded.

abundance	v_gene	j_gene	len	d_gene	CDR3aa	CDR3nt
NA	TRBV19	TRBJ1-3	15	NA	CASSFLQGNGDTIYF	TGTGCCAGTAGTTTCCTACAGGGTAACGGTGACACCATATATTTT
NA	TRBV18	TRBJ1-1	16	TRBD1	CASSPGTGRGNAEAFF	TGTGCCAGCTCACCGGGGACAGGGAGGGGGAACGCTGAAGCTTTCTTT
NA	TRBV11-2	TRBJ2-2	15	NA	CASSLGQANTGELFF	TGTGCCAGCAGCTTAGGACAGGCGAACACCGGGGAGCTGTTTTTT
NA	TRBV19	TRBJ1-1	15	TRBD1	CASQPYGQGDTEAFF	TGTGCCAGTCAACCCTACGGACAGGGGGACACTGAAGCTTTCTTT
NA	TRBV7-2	TRBJ2-7	15	TRBD1	CASSLITGDGLEQYF	TGTGCCAGCAGCTTGATTACAGGGGATGGTCTCGAGCAGTACTTC
NA	TRBV30	TRBJ2-5	15	TRBD2	CAWAPGLAGRETQYF	TGTGCCTGGGCCCCCGGACTAGCGGGAAGAGAGACCCAGTACTTC
NA	TRBV19	TRBJ1-2	14	NA	CASSIERRGGGYTF	TGTGCCAGTAGTATAGAACGGAGGGGCGGAGGCTACACCTTC
NA	TRBV7-9	TRBJ2-3	16	TRBD2	CASRLNTGTSGDTQYF	TGTGCCAGCAGACTTAACACCGGGACTAGCGGGGATACGCAGTATTTT
few	TRBV14	TRBJ2-5	13	NA	CASSHRARETQYF	TGTGCCAGCAGCCACAGGGCCCGGGAGACCCAGTACTTC
NA	TRBV4-3	TRBJ1-1	16	NA	CASSSGRGKLNTEAFF	TGCGCCAGCAGCTCGGGTAGGGGGAAGTTGAACACTGAAGCTTTCTTT
NA	TRBV29-1	TRBJ2-3	13	TRBD2	CSVAGGSTDTQYF	TGCAGCGTGGCGGGGGGTAGCACAGATACGCAGTATTTT
NA	TRBV6-1	TRBJ1-1	14	NA	CASRQTGSHPEAFF	TGTGCCAGCAGGCAGACAGGTTCCCACCCTGAAGCTTTCTTT
NA	TRBV9	TRBJ2-5	15	TRBD1	CASSVGGTGGETQYF	TGTGCCAGCAGCGTTGGCGGGACAGGGGGAGAGACCCAGTACTTC
once	TRBV6-1	TRBJ1-6	14	NA	CASTAGPYNSPLHF	TGTGCCAGCACCGCGGGCCCATATAATTCACCCCTCCACTTT
NA	TRBV29-1	TRBJ2-4	14	TRBD2	CSSVTSEAKNIQYF	TGCAGCTCGGTCACTAGCGAAGCCAAAAACATTCAGTACTTC
NA	TRBV11-2	TRBJ1-1	15	TRBD1	CASSQTGGTGTEAFF	TGTGCCAGCAGCCAGACAGGGGGGACTGGCACTGAAGCTTTCTTT
NA	TRBV29-1	TRBJ1-2	13	NA	CSVGHPANYGYTF	TGCAGCGTTGGACACCCCGCTAACTATGGCTACACCTTC
NA	TRBV5-1	TRBJ1-1	17	NA	CASSLGGGAQGNTEAFF	TGCGCCAGCAGCTTGGGAGGTGGAGCCCAGGGGAACACTGAAGCTTTCTTT
NA	TRBV2	TRBJ1-3	15	NA	CASRPPSAEGNTIYF	TGTGCCAGCAGACCCCCCTCGGCGGAAGGAAACACCATATATTTT
few	TRBV10-3	TRBJ2-6	16	NA	CAISDPASSGANVLTF	TGTGCCATCAGTGACCCCGCGAGCTCTGGGGCCAACGTCCTGACTTTC